This T cell receptor (beta chain) was documented in a study of CD8 T cells in Susac syndrome. The sequenced target, TCR beta, came from blood CD8+ and CD4+ T cells. After extraction with the RNeasy kit, roughly 0.5 to 1 ug of the RNA was reverse transcribed using random hexamers. TCRdb re-analysed the immunoSEQ multiplex PCR reads in MiXCR, keeping a single row per CDR3 protein. The sample includes a few hundred thousand distinct CDR3 sequences, approximately 85% of them seen just once. Sequencing input: CD8+ T cells from PBMCs. The source is a human donor with multiple sclerosis.

The DNA of the CDR3 is TGTGCCTGGTTCGACGGCACAGGGAACTATGGCTACACCTTC. Translation gives CAWFDGTGNYGYTF. The rearrangement joins TRBV30 to TRBJ1-2, with D maybe TRBD1 (6 bases). The CDR3 contains 14 residues. The V end was cut by 5 bases, the J end by 2 bases, with 15 bases between. CDR1 and CDR2 from the germline V gene are GTSNPN and SVGIG (reference sequence). Full variable domain (remainder filled in from reference TRBV30 and TRBJ1-2): SQTIHQWPATLVQPVGSPLSLECTVEGTSNPNLYWYRQAAGRGLQLLFYSVGIGQISSEVPQNLSASRPQDRQFILSSKKLLLSDSGFYLCAWFDGTGNYGYTFGSGTRLTVV.